Shown below are 30 T cell receptor beta chains from a single sample sequenced in a study of cytomegalovirus exposure and HLA in healthy donors. Primers included in the PCR were 60 Vbeta and 13 Jbeta primers. Profiling relied on immunoSEQ multiplex PCR, and the TCRdb table lists in-frame clones only, not all of them. Among about 200,000 clones listed, around 81% were seen once. The sample comprised PBMCs. The receptors derive from a man younger than 35 in good health and CMV-seronegative.

This clone was observed a single time. This chain joins TRBV4-3 and TRBJ2-5; the match to TRBD2 covers 9 bases. V lost 4 bases, J lost 11 bases, and 11 bases stayed unmatched. Germline V gives CDR1 LGHNA, CDR2 YSLEER. This CDR3 has 14 residues. CDR3 region: CASSPGWASGEQYF. In DNA form, the CDR3 reads TGCGCCAGCAGCCCTGGGTGGGCTAGCGGGGAGCAGTACTTC.

The chain recombines TRBV28 with TRBJ1-4; 8 bases map to TRBD1. Per germline, CDR1 MDHEN and CDR2 SYDVKM. The V gene end was trimmed by 5 bases and the J gene end by 4 bases; junction bases not matched to a gene: 6. This CDR3 is 15 amino acids long. In nucleotides, the CDR3 is TGTGCCAGCAGTCTCAGGGGGCAAAGTAATGAAAAACTGTTTTTT. It yields the protein CASSLRGQSNEKLFF.

The chain is built from TRBV6-6 and TRBJ1-5, with a weak D call TRBD1 (6 bases). The V gene's germline CDR1 is MNHNY and CDR2 SVGAGI (reference sequence). V dropped 6 bases and J dropped 4 bases, with 10 bases sitting between them. The CDR3 consists of 13 residues. The CDR3 DNA reads as TGTGCCAGCAGCCCAGGGGTAAATCAGCCCCAGCATTTT. Amino acid sequence: CASSPGVNQPQHF.

In DNA form, the CDR3 reads TGCGCCAGCAGCTTGGAGGGAGGAAGGGATTCACCCCTCCACTTT. Its translation is CASSLEGGRDSPLHF. The chain has TRBV5-1 and TRBJ1-6; no reliable D call. The CDR3 contains 15 residues. Per germline, CDR1 SGHRS and CDR2 YFSETQ. V dropped 0 bases and J dropped 8 bases, with 12 bases sitting between them.

The CDR3 DNA follows: TGTGCCTGCTCCAGGAGGACTGAAGCTTTCTTT. Its translation is CACSRRTEAFF. The V call is TRBV30, the J call TRBJ1-1; D is unresolved. Germline CDR1 and CDR2: GTSNPN and SVGIG (reference sequence). Trimming removed 6 bases at V and 5 bases at J, with 10 bases between. The CDR3 totals 11 residues.

The V call is TRBV29-1, the J call TRBJ1-1, with 7 bases lining up with TRBD1. V dropped 6 bases and J dropped 6; count of bases not matched to a gene: 7. CDR1 SQVTM and CDR2 ANQGSEA come from the germline V gene. The CDR3 has 12 amino acids. As DNA, the CDR3 is TGCAGCGTAAAGACAGGGCACCCTGAAGCTTTCTTT. Translation: CSVKTGHPEAFF.

The V and J genes are TRBV28 and TRBJ1-5; 10 bases map to TRBD1. The CDR3 runs to 15 residues. The V segment lost 5 bases and the J segment 6 bases; nucleotides outside the gene matches: 7. CDR1 is MDHEN and CDR2 is SYDVKM in the germline V gene. The CDR3 loop reads CASSPPRDRGQPQHF. DNA of the CDR3: TGTGCCAGCAGTCCTCCCCGGGACAGGGGTCAGCCCCAGCATTTT. Complete variable domain (other parts from reference TRBV28 and TRBJ1-5): DVKVTQSSRYLVKRTGEKVFLECVQDMDHENMFWYRQDPGLGLRLIYFSYDVKMKEKGDIPEGYSVSREKKERFSLILESASTNQTSMYLCASSPPRDRGQPQHFGDGTRLSIL.

V gene TRBV19 combines with J gene TRBJ2-7; D might be TRBD1 (6 bases). CDR1 LNHDA and CDR2 SQIVND come from the germline V gene (reference sequence). V dropped 4 bases and J dropped 2 bases, with 12 bases sitting between them. This CDR3 is 14 amino acids long. The CDR3 region has the DNA TGTGCCAGTAGTAGCCGGGACATCACCTACGAGCAGTACTTC. Amino acid sequence: CASSSRDITYEQYF. The variable domain in full, with the rest retrieved from reference TRBV19 and TRBJ2-7, is DGGITQSPKYLFRKEGQNVTLSCEQNLNHDAMYWYRQDPGQGLRLIYYSQIVNDFQKGDIAEGYSVSREKKESFPLTVTSAQKNPTAFYLCASSSRDITYEQYFGPGTRLTVT.

The rearrangement links TRBV28 to TRBJ2-1, with TRBD2 matching 9 bases. V shed 4 bases and J 9 bases; nucleotides not matched to a gene: 7. The CDR3 loop spans 14 amino acids. Germline V gene lookup returns CDR1 MDHEN and CDR2 SYDVKM. CDR3 amino acids: CASSSFSGSTEQFF. CDR3 DNA sequence: TGTGCCAGCAGTTCCTTTAGCGGGAGCACTGAGCAGTTCTTC.

This clone was picked up one time. The gene calls are TRBV9 and TRBJ1-2; weak D call: TRBD1 (5 bases). V dropped 0 bases and J dropped 8 bases, with 11 bases sitting between them. The CDR3 runs to 13 residues. CDR1 and CDR2 (germline): SGDLS, YYNGEE. Written as DNA, the CDR3 is TGTGCCAGCAGCGTAGTAGACAGCCAGGGCTACACCTTC. Its protein is CASSVVDSQGYTF.

The gene calls are TRBV5-1 and TRBJ2-7; D not resolved. CDR3 size: 14 residues. V was cut by 4 bases and J by 5 bases, with 16 bases left in between. CDR1 and CDR2 (germline): SGHRS, YFSETQ. As DNA, the CDR3 is TGCGCCAGCAGCCTGAGGATCTCGAATCACGAGCAGTACTTC. Translation: CASSLRISNHEQYF.

V gene TRBV11-3 combines with J gene TRBJ2-3; 10 nucleotides align to TRBD1. The ends lost 3 bases at V and 4 bases at J; junction bases unmatched: 1. Germline V gene lookup returns CDR1 SGHNT and CDR2 YENEEA. The CDR3 consists of 14 residues. The CDR3 loop is CASSFGQGADTQYF. For the CDR3, the DNA is TGTGCCAGCAGCTTCGGACAGGGGGCAGATACGCAGTATTTT.

The chain is built from TRBV15 and TRBJ2-1; 7 bases fit TRBD2. Unmatched junction bases numbered 4, after V lost 5 bases and J lost 0 bases. From germline, CDR1 is LNHNV and CDR2 YYDKDF (reference sequence). The CDR3 consists of 15 residues. CDR3 sequence: CATSPRTSSYNEQFF. The CDR3 DNA reads TGTGCCACCAGCCCCAGGACTAGCTCCTACAATGAGCAGTTCTTC.

This clone was counted once. The V call is TRBV14, the J call TRBJ1-2; D is uncertain. This CDR3 is built from 13 residues. Germline values: CDR1 SGHDN, CDR2 FVKESK. With 0 bases removed from V and 4 bases from J, the gap between germline ends came to 6 bases. The CDR3 DNA reads as TGTGCCAGCAGCCAAGAGAGGATCTATGGCTACACCTTC. It specifies CASSQERIYGYTF.

To note about this clone: At the DNA level, this CDR3 is encoded by other sequences in the same sample as well. The DNA for the CDR3 is TGTGCCAGCTCACCAATGGGGGGAGGCTACGAGCAGTACTTC. This encodes CASSPMGGGYEQYF. The chain is built from TRBV18 and TRBJ2-7; D is perhaps TRBD2 (6 bases). The CDR3 covers 14 residues. Trimming pared 2 bases from V and 3 bases from J, leaving 11 bases between. CDR1 is KGHSH, CDR2 LQKENI, per germline. Full variable domain (missing parts from reference TRBV18 and TRBJ2-7): NAGVMQNPRHLVRRRGQEARLRCSPMKGHSHVYWYRQLPEEGLKFMVYLQKENIIDESGMPKERFSAEFPKEGPSILRIQQVVRGDSAAYFCASSPMGGGYEQYFGPGTRLTVT.

This chain joins TRBV6-1 and TRBJ2-6; no definite D call. The CDR3 extends over 14 amino acids. Per germline, CDR1 MNHNS and CDR2 SASEGT. Trimming removed 2 bases from V and 2 bases from J, with 4 bases in between. Written as DNA, the CDR3 is TGTGCCAGCAGTGAACTAGCTGGGGCCAACGTCCTGACTTTC. This gives the protein CASSELAGANVLTF.

The chain employs TRBV10-3 and TRBJ2-3; 9 bases map to TRBD2. Unmatched junction bases numbered 5, after V lost 3 bases and J lost 4 bases. Looked up from germline, CDR1 is ENHRY and CDR2 is SYGVKD. This CDR3 region has 15 residues. CDR3 in DNA: TGTGCCATCAGTGATGCGGGGGGGCCGTCAGATACGCAGTATTTT. Protein sequence: CAISDAGGPSDTQYF.

The genes are TRBV19 and TRBJ1-5, with TRBD1 matching 7 bases. There are 16 residues in the CDR3. The J segment lost 4 bases and the V segment lost 0 bases, leaving 6 bases of the junction unmatched. Germline CDR1 is LNHDA and CDR2 is SQIVND (reference sequence). The CDR3 region has the DNA TGTGCCAGTAGTATAGAGGGGCAGGGGGTAAATCAGCCCCAGCATTTT. It is translated as CASSIEGQGVNQPQHF.

The genes are TRBV9 and TRBJ2-3; 8 bases map to TRBD2. Trimming cost V 2 bases and J 1 base; bases outside gene matches: 6. The CDR3 covers 16 residues. CDR1 is SGDLS and CDR2 is YYNGEE in the germline V gene. DNA for the CDR3: TGTGCCAGCAGCGTTGACGGGAGGGCGGGCACAGATACGCAGTATTTT. It is translated as CASSVDGRAGTDTQYF.

This clone was found a few times. V is TRBV2 and J is TRBJ1-3; TRBD1 might be the D (6 bases). There are 16 residues in the CDR3. V lost 1 base and J lost 0, with 10 bases in between. Germline CDR1 SNHLY, CDR2 FYNNEI. As DNA, the CDR3 is TGTGCCAGCAGTGAAGGGACAGCGAACTCTGGAAACACCATATATTTT. It specifies CASSEGTANSGNTIYF.

The chain joins TRBV13 to TRBJ2-7; 11 nucleotides match TRBD2. CDR1 is PRHDT, CDR2 FYEKMQ, per germline (reference sequence). J was trimmed by 0 bases and V by 10 bases; bases with no gene match: 8. The CDR3 consists of 15 residues. CDR3 nucleotides: TGTGCCACCCATTATAGCGGGAGGGCCTCCTACGAGCAGTACTTC. Translated, it gives CATHYSGRASYEQYF.

This rearrangement joins TRBV9 to TRBJ1-2; the match to TRBD1 covers 9 bases. Germline V gene data show CDR1 as SGDLS and CDR2 as YYNGEE. Unmatched junction bases numbered 8, after V lost 4 bases and J lost 4 bases. The CDR3 is 15 amino acids. CDR3 loop: CASSTRMTGGYGYTF. The DNA for the CDR3 is TGTGCCAGCAGCACCCGAATGACAGGGGGCTATGGCTACACCTTC.

This clone was seen a few times. The chain couples TRBV9 to TRBJ1-2, with 11 bases matching TRBD1. The CDR3 covers 16 residues. CDR1 SGDLS and CDR2 YYNGEE come from the germline V gene. V dropped 0 bases and J dropped 6; count of bases not matched to a gene: 7. CDR3 nucleotides: TGTGCCAGCAGCGTAGAGTTGGGACAGGGGGTTGATGGCTACACCTTC. Translated: CASSVELGQGVDGYTF. The variable domain in full, with the rest retrieved from reference TRBV9 and TRBJ1-2, is DSGVTQTPKHLITATGQRVTLRCSPRSGDLSVYWYQQSLDQGLQFLIQYYNGEERAKGNILERFSAQQFPDLHSELNLSSLELGDSALYFCASSVELGQGVDGYTFGSGTRLTVV.

The V gene is TRBV6-6, the J gene TRBJ1-5; the D is unclear. Germline V gene lookup returns CDR1 MNHNY and CDR2 SVGAGI (reference sequence). The V end was cut by 0 bases, the J end by 4 bases, with 10 bases between. There are 15 residues in the CDR3. The CDR3 sequence is CASSYSMPLNQPQHF. In nucleotides, the CDR3 is TGTGCCAGCAGTTACTCGATGCCACTGAATCAGCCCCAGCATTTT.

The chain joins TRBV27 to TRBJ2-7, with a possible D match to TRBD2 (5 bases). Germline CDR1 is MNHEY and CDR2 is SMNVEV (reference sequence). The CDR3 covers 14 residues. V was trimmed by 5 bases and J by 4 bases, leaving 15 bases between them. CDR3 residues: CASSPEAAFYEQYF. In nucleotides, the CDR3 is TGTGCCAGCAGTCCGGAGGCAGCCTTTTACGAGCAGTACTTC.

In DNA, the CDR3 is TGTGCCACAGGGGGGTTGAGCATTCAGTACTTC. Translation gives CATGGLSIQYF. The chain has TRBV19 and TRBJ2-4, with D maybe TRBD1 (7 bases). The ends were cut back, 10 bases at V and 9 bases at J, with 13 bases in the middle. There are 11 residues in the CDR3. The V gene's germline CDR1 is LNHDA and CDR2 SQIVND (reference sequence).

The J gene is TRBJ1-6, the V gene TRBV5-6; a weak D match, TRBD1 (5 bases). This CDR3 spans 16 amino acids. Between the trimmed V and J ends, which lost 1 base and 2 bases, there was a span of 10 bases. Germline CDR1 reads SGHDT; CDR2 reads YYEEEE. CDR3 amino acids: CASSLYQGTYNSPLHF. DNA of the CDR3: TGTGCCAGCAGCTTGTATCAGGGAACCTATAATTCACCCCTCCACTTT.

The chain has TRBV15 and TRBJ1-1; TRBD1 is a possible D gene (6 bases). V gave up 1 base and J gave up 0 bases, with 18 bases separating them. Germline lookup yields CDR1 LNHNV and CDR2 YYDKDF (reference sequence). CDR3 length equals 18 residues. CDR3 region: CATSRVPGTGNMNTEAFF. The CDR3 DNA follows: TGTGCCACCAGCAGAGTCCCAGGCACAGGGAACATGAACACTGAAGCTTTCTTT.

The table lists this clone with a count of one. The chain joins TRBV7-2 to TRBJ2-7, with TRBD1 identical over 9 bases. From germline, CDR1 is SGHTA and CDR2 FQGNSA. V dropped 5 bases and J dropped 4; count of bases not matched to a gene: 12. The CDR3 is 16 residues long. CDR3: CASSRGRVQGAYEQYF. DNA for the CDR3: TGTGCCAGCAGCCGAGGGAGGGTACAGGGGGCGTACGAGCAGTACTTC.

The rearrangement joins TRBV5-1 to TRBJ2-2; 9 bases fit TRBD2. The germline V gene encodes CDR1 SGHRS and CDR2 YFSETQ. V gave up 3 bases and J gave up 6 bases; unmatched junction bases: 9. This CDR3 has 16 amino acids. CDR3 loop: CASSSIAGEGSGELFF. The CDR3 DNA sequence: TGCGCCAGCAGCTCCATAGCGGGAGAAGGCTCCGGGGAGCTGTTTTTT.